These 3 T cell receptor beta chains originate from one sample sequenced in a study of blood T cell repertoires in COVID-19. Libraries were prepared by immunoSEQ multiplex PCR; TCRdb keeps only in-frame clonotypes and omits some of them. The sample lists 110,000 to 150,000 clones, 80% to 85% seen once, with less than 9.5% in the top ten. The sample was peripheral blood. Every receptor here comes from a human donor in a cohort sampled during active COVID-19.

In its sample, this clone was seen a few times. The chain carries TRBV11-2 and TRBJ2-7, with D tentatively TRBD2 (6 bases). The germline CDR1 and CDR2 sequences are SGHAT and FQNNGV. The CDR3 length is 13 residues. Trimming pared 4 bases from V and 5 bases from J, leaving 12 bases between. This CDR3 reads CASSSPGGNEQYF. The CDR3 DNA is TGTGCCAGCAGCTCCCCTGGGGGGAACGAGCAGTACTTC.

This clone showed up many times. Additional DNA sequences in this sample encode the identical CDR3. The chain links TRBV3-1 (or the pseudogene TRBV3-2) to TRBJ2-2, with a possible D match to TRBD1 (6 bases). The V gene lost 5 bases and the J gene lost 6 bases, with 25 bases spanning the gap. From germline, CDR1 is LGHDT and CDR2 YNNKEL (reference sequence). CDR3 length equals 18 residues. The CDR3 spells CASSGRGWGHRFPGELFF. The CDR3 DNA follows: TGTGCCAGCAGCGGAAGAGGGTGGGGACACCGGTTCCCCGGGGAGCTGTTTTTT.

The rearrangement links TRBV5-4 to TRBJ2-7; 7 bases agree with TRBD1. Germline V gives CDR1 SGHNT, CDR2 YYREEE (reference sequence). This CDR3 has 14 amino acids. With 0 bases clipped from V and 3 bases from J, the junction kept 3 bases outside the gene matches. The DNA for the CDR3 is TGTGCCAGCAGCTTGGGGGGACAGATCTACGAGCAGTACTTC. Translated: CASSLGGQIYEQYF.